What follows are 12 T cell receptor beta chains derived from one specimen sequenced in a study of cytomegalovirus exposure and HLA in healthy donors. With 60 Vbeta and 13 Jbeta primers, the PCR was carried out. Repertoires were generated with immunoSEQ multiplex PCR, while TCRdb's copy carries only in-frame clones and drops some. The table records fewer than 95,000 clones, more than 55% of them present only once. Sequenced input: PBMCs. The receptors were sampled from a woman aged 45-65 years in good health and CMV-seropositive.

This clone was seen more than once but under ten times. This chain connects TRBV29-1 to TRBJ1-4; no firm D call. CDR3 length: 12 amino acids. Per germline, CDR1 SQVTM and CDR2 ANQGSEA. V was trimmed by 4 bases and J by 4 bases, leaving 7 bases between them. This CDR3 reads CSVGHSNEKLFF. CDR3 bases: TGCAGCGTTGGTCACAGTAATGAAAAACTGTTTTTT. The variable domain in full, completed from reference TRBV29-1 and TRBJ1-4, reads SAVISQKPSRDICQRGTSLTIQCQVDSQVTMMFWYRQQPGQSLTLIATANQGSEATYESGFVIDKFPISRPNLTFSTLTVSNMSPEDSSIYLCSVGHSNEKLFFGSGTQLSVL.

This clone was counted once. Here the CDR3 reads CASSSRDSNTF. Written as DNA, the CDR3 is TGTGCCAGCAGCTCACGAGATAGTAACACCTTC. V usage is TRBV7-9 and J usage is TRBJ1-2; D unresolved. Germline CDR1 SEHNR, CDR2 FQNEAQ (reference sequence). V gave up 4 bases and J gave up 12 bases, with 12 bases separating them. This CDR3 has 11 residues.

The gene calls are TRBV5-4 and TRBJ2-1; 8 bases are shared with TRBD1. V lost 0 bases and J lost 5; bases outside the gene matches: 4. The CDR3 length is 15 residues. Germline CDR1 is SGHNT and CDR2 is YYREEE (reference sequence). The CDR3 spells CASSLEQGGHNEQFF. DNA of the CDR3: TGTGCCAGCAGCTTGGAACAGGGGGGCCACAATGAGCAGTTCTTC.

This sequence joins TRBV28 and TRBJ2-7, with TRBD1 identical over 7 bases. Germline trimming cut 5 bases from V and 2 bases from J; bases unmatched to any gene: 12. The CDR3 is 16 residues long. Germline V CDR1 and CDR2: MDHEN, SYDVKM. CDR3 residues: CASSPQGVWMTYEQYF. The DNA for the CDR3 is TGTGCCAGCAGTCCTCAGGGGGTTTGGATGACCTACGAGCAGTACTTC. Based on the CDR3 plus reference TRBV28 and TRBJ2-7, the full variable domain is DVKVTQSSRYLVKRTGEKVFLECVQDMDHENMFWYRQDPGLGLRLIYFSYDVKMKEKGDIPEGYSVSREKKERFSLILESASTNQTSMYLCASSPQGVWMTYEQYFGPGTRLTVT.

In DNA, the CDR3 is TGTGCCAGCAGTTACACAACAGGGATTTCTGGAAACACCATATATTTT. Translating it yields CASSYTTGISGNTIYF. This rearrangement joins TRBV6-5 to TRBJ1-3; a weak D match, TRBD1 (6 bases). V lost 2 bases, J lost 1 base, and 12 bases lay in between. Germline CDR1 MNHEY, CDR2 SVGAGI. CDR3 size: 16 residues.

The CDR3, as DNA: TGTGCCAGCAGCGTGAGGGTAGATGGCAATCAGCCCCAGCATTTT. It is translated as CASSVRVDGNQPQHF. The chain recombines TRBV7-2 with TRBJ1-5; D not certain. The V end was cut by 5 bases, the J end by 2 bases, with 13 bases between. In germline, CDR1 is SGHTA, CDR2 FQGNSA. The CDR3 extends over 15 amino acids.

This clone showed up just once. Distinct nucleotide sequences in the sample also encode this CDR3. V and J are TRBV14 and TRBJ1-6; 9 bases are shared with TRBD1. This CDR3 spans 14 amino acids. Germline loops: CDR1 SGHDN, CDR2 FVKESK. After removal of 5 bases from V and 9 bases from J, the junction contained 5 bases not matched to a gene. In nucleotides, the CDR3 is TGTGCCAGCAGCTTGACAGGGGGTAGTTCACCCCTCCACTTT. Translated: CASSLTGGSSPLHF.

This clone was found a few times. This chain uses TRBV30 with TRBJ2-7, with D tentatively TRBD2 (5 bases). Trimming left V 6 bases short and J 7 bases short, with 22 bases between. This CDR3 region has 14 residues. In germline, CDR1 is GTSNPN, CDR2 SVGIG (reference sequence). The CDR3: CACMDVPLLAEQYF. In nucleotides, the CDR3 is TGTGCCTGCATGGACGTTCCCCTCCTAGCAGAGCAGTACTTC.

V usage is TRBV10-3 and J usage is TRBJ2-5; 8 nucleotides line up with TRBD1. Germline-derived CDR1 and CDR2 are ENHRY and SYGVKD. Trimming at V came to 0 bases and at J to 1 base, leaving 1 base not matched to a gene. The CDR3 extends over 15 amino acids. The CDR3 here is CAISESTGAQETQYF. CDR3 sequence (DNA): TGTGCCATCAGTGAGTCGACAGGGGCCCAAGAGACCCAGTACTTC.

The table lists this clone with a few counts. The chain is built from TRBV5-1 and TRBJ1-1; D call uncertain. Trimming shortened V by 5 bases and J by 0 bases, and 8 bases separated the two germline ends. The CDR3 is 13 amino acids. Germline CDR1 and CDR2: SGHRS and YFSETQ. This CDR3 is CASRPDLNTEAFF. The DNA of the CDR3 is TGCGCCAGCAGGCCCGACTTGAACACTGAAGCTTTCTTT.

J is TRBJ1-6 and V is TRBV7-8; D gene unclear. V lost 2 bases and J 7 bases, leaving 15 bases between the germline ends. The CDR3 spans 16 residues. Germline CDR1 SGHVS, CDR2 FQNEAQ. CDR3 loop: CASSLFLGEGNSPLHF. Written as DNA, the CDR3 is TGTGCCAGCAGCTTATTTCTGGGTGAGGGCAATTCACCCCTCCACTTT.

The chain employs TRBV4-1 and TRBJ1-3; D unclear. V lost 0 bases and J 0 bases, leaving 12 bases between the germline ends. There are 17 residues in the CDR3. Germline values: CDR1 MGHRA, CDR2 YSYEKL. Here the CDR3 DNA reads TGCGCCAGCAGCCAAGATTTCACAGCTTTCTCTGGAAACACCATATATTTT. This translates into CASSQDFTAFSGNTIYF.